Included here is one T cell receptor (beta chain) sequence, with context. The antigen this receptor binds is unknown. No much larger clone is present one base from it, and per-base qualities are unavailable. Patients with autoimmune disease history or receiving systemic immunosuppression were excluded from the trial. Peripheral blood for TCR sequencing was drawn from every dose cohort at baseline, at cycle 4 day 1 and at cycle 7 day 1. The samples were taken from a phase I, first-in-human, multicenter, open-label dose-escalation trial of ivuxolimab. Adults with locally advanced or metastatic melanoma, renal cell, hepatocellular, or head and neck squamous cell carcinoma were enrolled in the trial. CD4+ and CD8+ T cells were sorted separately from peripheral blood before TCR sequencing. The sample is drawn from a study of OX40 agonist ivuxolimab in advanced cancers. Concerning the study at large: Ivuxolimab was an agonistic, fully human IgG2 monoclonal antibody directed against OX40 (CD134), a costimulatory receptor. The dose-escalation cohort was almost 85% male with a mean age of approximately 59 years, ranging from about 23 to 85. Patients were allowed to have had prior anti-PD-1, anti-PD-L1 or anti-CTLA-4 therapy, and around 37% of the dose-escalation patients had previously received checkpoint inhibitors. Partial responses occurred in three dose-escalation patients: two with cutaneous melanoma and one with hepatocellular carcinoma. The paper covers the monotherapy dose-escalation part of the phase I ivuxolimab trial, which included N = 52 patients. The point of sequencing TCRbeta in the periphery was to test whether ivuxolimab changed TCR sequence diversity and drove clonal T-cell expansion. Intravenous ivuxolimab was administered to patients every 2 weeks at six dose levels: 0.01, 0.1, 0.3, 1.5, 3 and 10 mg/kg. Of the roughly 52 dose-escalation patients, hepatocellular carcinoma was present in 19, melanoma in roughly 15, renal cell carcinoma in 9 and head and neck cancer in 9. The investigation overall reported the following: On average, CD8+ T cells showed more expanded clones than CD4+ T cells after ivuxolimab. At doses of 0.1 to 3.0 mg/kg, clonal expansion of both CD4+ and CD8+ blood T cells was observed from baseline to week 6. Antigen specificity was not determined for the clonally expanded peripheral T cells. Low levels of normalized T-cell clonal expansion were also seen in some patients who did not respond. In the 0.1-3.0 mg/kg groups, partial responders were among the patients with the lowest normalized peripheral clonal expansion, particularly in CD8+ T cells.

V sheds 4 bases and J sheds 9 bases, leaving 14 bases between their ends. From a lookup of the germline V gene (reference sequence), CDR1 and CDR2 are SGHKS and YYEKEE. The CDR3 covers 14 residues, taking in both the cysteine and the phenylalanine. The entry retains the CDR3 DNA only, 42 bases that are in frame from base 1. Genomic DNA was isolated from the sorted cells so that the TCRbeta CDR3 region could be sequenced. The immunoSEQ Assay was used to sequence the TCRbeta CDR3 regions. The table was pulled from immuneACCESS by TCRdb, which kept in-frame rearrangements only. Such tables lose some clones; where checked, under half of the loss comes from unresolved V genes, and the rest has no known cause. This sample holds fewer than 70,000 clones; 86% were observed only once. The ten biggest clones cover 2% to 2.5% of the sample.

The material was CD4+ or CD8+ T cells sorted from blood, obtained in a trial of the OX40 agonist ivuxolimab. The receptor's source is an adult with an advanced solid tumor such as melanoma, head and neck, liver or kidney cancer. Recombination linked TRBV5-5 to TRBJ1-6; the D gene lacks a confident call. The CDR3 reads CASSPDVDPSPLHF. The DNA sequence is TGTGCCAGCAGCCCGGACGTCGACCCTTCACCCCTCCACTTT.